This TCR beta chain was observed in a study of human T cells and chemical hapten exposure. Study-wide context: Weekly administration of diphenylcyclopropenone to the scalp of patients continued throughout the roughly 25-week study. Small pooled library volume differences mainly caused per-sample TCR yield variation.

This clonotype turned up a few times. Described time point: pre-sensitization, week 0. Treatment meaning: therapeutic diphenylcyclopropenone sensitization with weekly scalp DPC. Ahead of applying each patch test, blood was sampled. Unseparated into fractions, whole blood served as the source from which total RNA was extracted. TCRdb re-called the RACE reads through MiXCR, storing one row per CDR3 protein. The sample consists of about 260,000 distinct CDR3 sequences, about 9% of them appearing once. The CDR3 sequence is 15 residues long. Germline CDR1 reads MGHDK; CDR2 reads SYGVNS. Trimming at V came to 1 base and at J to 1 base, leaving 2 bases not matched to a gene.

The source is a woman aged 40 to 55 with alopecia areata. Some clones in this sample may be carry-over from other donors' samples. This sequence joins TRBV25-1 and TRBJ2-7; TRBD1 agrees at 9 bases. The sequencing used whole blood, collected in connection with sensitization to the hapten diphenylcyclopropenone (DPC). The CDR3 coding sequence is TGTGCCAGCAGTGAATTGGGGACAGGGTCCTACGAGCAGTACTTC. Amino acid sequence: CASSELGTGSYEQYF.